This T cell receptor (beta chain) emerged from a study of beta chain features in type 1 diabetes. About the research overall: All of the samples together had some 110 million sorted cells examined. Study-level findings and limits: In type 1 diabetes patients, VDJ junctions had fewer insertions; deletions at these junctions were more frequent. Shortening that was moderate but significant affected the TCRB CDR3s of Type 1 diabetes patients in all four CD4+ subsets.

Reverse transcribing all isolated RNA meant expressed TCRB transcripts were sequenced. Sequenced by immunoSEQ multiplex PCR; TCRdb stores in-frame clones only, minus some. The table has around 300,000 clones, about 15% seen once. Cell sorting via CD45RO/CCR7/CD25/CD127/CD95/CD27 was performed to obtain CD4+ naive, central memory, regulatory and stem cell-like memory cells. J gave up 9 bases and V 8 bases, and 15 bases lay outside the gene matches. From germline, CDR1 is SGHVS and CDR2 FQNEAQ. The CDR3 sequence is 15 residues long. This clone was seen a handful of times. Its antigen is not known. Specimen: central memory CD4+ T cells from blood. This sequence originates from a man aged 25-45 years in good health. The chain employs TRBV7-8 and TRBJ2-1; the match to TRBD2 covers 8 bases. The CDR3: CASSTKVGGGFEQFF. CDR3 DNA sequence: TGTGCCAGCTCTACCAAGGTCGGGGGGGGCTTTGAGCAGTTCTTC.